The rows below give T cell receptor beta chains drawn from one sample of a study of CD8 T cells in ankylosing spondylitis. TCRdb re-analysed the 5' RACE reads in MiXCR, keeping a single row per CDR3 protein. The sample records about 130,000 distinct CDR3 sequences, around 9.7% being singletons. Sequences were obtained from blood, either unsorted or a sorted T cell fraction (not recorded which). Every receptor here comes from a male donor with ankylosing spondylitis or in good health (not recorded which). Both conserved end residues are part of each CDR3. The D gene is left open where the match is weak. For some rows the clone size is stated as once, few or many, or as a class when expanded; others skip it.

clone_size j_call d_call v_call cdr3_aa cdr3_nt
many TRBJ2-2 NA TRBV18 CASSPPRPNTGELFF TGTGCCAGCTCACCACCCCGACCGAACACCGGGGAGCTGTTTTTT
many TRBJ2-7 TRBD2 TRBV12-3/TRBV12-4 CASSPTTSGRSSYEQYF TGTGCCAGCAGTCCTACAACTAGCGGGAGATCGAGTTACGAGCAGTACTTC
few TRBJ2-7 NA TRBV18 CASSPAGVTTEQYF TGTGCCAGCTCACCGGCCGGGGTCACCACAGAGCAGTACTTC
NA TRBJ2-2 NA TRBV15 CATSRSRSGELFF TGTGCCACCAGCAGATCAAGGAGCGGGGAGCTGTTTTTT
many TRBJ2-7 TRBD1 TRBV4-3 CASSQASDRAYEQYF TGCGCCAGCAGCCAAGCCTCGGACAGGGCCTACGAGCAGTACTTC
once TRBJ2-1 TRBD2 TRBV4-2 CASSPQPPLAGDNEQFF TGTGCCAGCAGCCCCCAACCCCCACTAGCGGGGGACAATGAGCAGTTCTTC
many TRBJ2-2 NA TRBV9 CASSPPPGGGYTGELFF TGTGCCAGCAGCCCCCCCCCCGGGGGCGGATACACCGGGGAGCTGTTTTTT
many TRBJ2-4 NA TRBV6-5 CASTSRVDIQYF TGTGCCAGCACCTCCAGGGTGGACATTCAGTACTTC
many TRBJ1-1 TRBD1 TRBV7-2 CASSLGDRANTEAFF TGTGCCAGCAGCTTAGGTGACAGGGCCAACACTGAAGCTTTCTTT
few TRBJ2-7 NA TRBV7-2 CASSFGGSDEQYF TGTGCCAGCAGCTTTGGGGGGTCCGACGAGCAGTACTTC
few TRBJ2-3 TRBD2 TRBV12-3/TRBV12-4 CASSFASGRAPSTDTQYF TGTGCCAGCAGTTTTGCTAGCGGGAGGGCCCCCTCCACAGATACGCAGTATTTT
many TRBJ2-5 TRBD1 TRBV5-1 CASSPSDREETQYF TGCGCCAGCAGCCCATCCGACAGGGAAGAGACCCAGTACTTC
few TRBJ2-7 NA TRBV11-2 CASSLDRGGSYEQYF TGTGCCAGCAGCTTAGATCGAGGCGGCTCCTACGAGCAGTACTTC
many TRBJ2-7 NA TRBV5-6 CASSFGTADHSEQYF TGTGCCAGCAGCTTCGGGACTGCCGACCACTCCGAGCAGTACTTC
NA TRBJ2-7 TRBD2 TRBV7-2 CASSLARTSGRRNEQYF TGTGCCAGCAGCTTAGCTAGGACTAGCGGGAGAAGGAACGAGCAGTACTTC
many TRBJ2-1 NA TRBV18 CASSPEGAVLTNEQFF TGTGCCAGCTCACCAGAAGGGGCTGTCCTAACCAATGAGCAGTTCTTC
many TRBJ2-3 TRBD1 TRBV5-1 CASSPGQGADTQYF TGCGCCAGCAGCCCTGGACAGGGAGCAGATACGCAGTATTTT
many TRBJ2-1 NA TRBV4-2 CASSQDWATNEQFF TGTGCCAGCAGCCAAGATTGGGCCACCAATGAGCAGTTCTTC
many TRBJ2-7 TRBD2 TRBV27 CASSFSGSYEQYF TGTGCCAGCAGTTTTAGCGGGAGCTACGAGCAGTACTTC
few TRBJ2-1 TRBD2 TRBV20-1 CSASPGTSSYNEQFF TGCAGTGCTAGCCCCGGGACTAGCAGTTACAATGAGCAGTTCTTC
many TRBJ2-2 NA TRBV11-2 CASSMGPSVAGELFF TGTGCCAGCAGCATGGGACCAAGCGTCGCCGGGGAGCTGTTTTTT
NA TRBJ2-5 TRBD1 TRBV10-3 CAISESRTGGTETQYF TGTGCCATCAGTGAGTCTCGGACAGGGGGAACAGAGACCCAGTACTTC
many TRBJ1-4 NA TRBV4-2 CASSQVPLGPEKLFF TGTGCCAGCAGCCAAGTTCCCTTGGGTCCGGAAAAACTGTTTTTT
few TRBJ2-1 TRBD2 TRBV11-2 CASSWGLATSYNEQFF TGTGCCAGCAGCTGGGGACTAGCGACCTCCTACAATGAGCAGTTCTTC
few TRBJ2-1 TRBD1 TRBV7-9 CASSPLDRGSVNEQFF TGTGCCAGCAGCCCATTAGACAGGGGATCTGTAAATGAGCAGTTCTTC
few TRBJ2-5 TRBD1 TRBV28 CASSPVGQGASFQETQYF TGTGCCAGCAGCCCAGTAGGACAGGGGGCATCCTTCCAAGAGACCCAGTACTTC
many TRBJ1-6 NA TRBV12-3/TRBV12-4 CASSLAETGSYNSPLHF TGTGCCAGCAGTTTAGCGGAGACAGGCTCCTATAATTCACCCCTCCACTTT
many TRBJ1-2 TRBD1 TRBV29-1 CSVEDRAGTGWRGYTF TGCAGCGTTGAAGATCGGGCGGGGACAGGGTGGCGTGGCTACACCTTC
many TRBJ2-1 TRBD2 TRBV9 CASSVDFYGGSTYNEQFF TGTGCCAGCAGCGTAGATTTCTACGGCGGGAGCACCTACAATGAGCAGTTCTTC
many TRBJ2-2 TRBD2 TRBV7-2 CASSRPGGTGELFF TGTGCCAGCAGCCGCCCCGGGGGGACCGGGGAGCTGTTTTTT
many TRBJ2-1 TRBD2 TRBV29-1 CSGRLAGNEQFF TGCAGCGGCCGACTAGCGGGCAATGAGCAGTTCTTC
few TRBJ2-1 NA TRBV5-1 CASSQSRGARSYNEQFF TGCGCCAGCAGCCAATCGAGGGGCGCCCGCTCCTACAATGAGCAGTTCTTC
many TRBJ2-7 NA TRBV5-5 CASSFAGEQYF TGTGCCAGCAGCTTTGCTGGCGAGCAGTACTTC
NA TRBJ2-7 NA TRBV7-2 CASSLGSSTYEQYF TGTGCCAGCAGCTTAGGCTCGTCAACCTACGAGCAGTACTTC
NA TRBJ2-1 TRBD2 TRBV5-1 CASKGLAADNELFF TGCGCCAGCAAGGGACTAGCGGCTGACAATGAGCTGTTCTTC
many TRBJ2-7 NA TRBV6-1 CASSPGGNNYEQYF TGTGCCAGCAGTCCAGGGGGGAATAACTACGAGCAGTACTTC
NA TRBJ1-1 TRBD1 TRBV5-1 CASSWRTGDAEAFF TGCGCCAGCAGCTGGAGAACAGGGGATGCGGAGGCTTTCTTT
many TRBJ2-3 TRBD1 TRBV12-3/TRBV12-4 CASSWTGRTDTQYF TGTGCCAGCAGTTGGACAGGGAGGACAGATACGCAGTATTTT
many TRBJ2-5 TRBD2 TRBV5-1 CASSSGTKAQETQYF TGCGCCAGCAGCTCGGGGACTAAAGCCCAGGAGACCCAGTACTTC
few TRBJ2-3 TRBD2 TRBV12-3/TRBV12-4 CASSWPAGGQDTQYF TGTGCCAGCAGTTGGCCGGCGGGAGGGCAAGATACGCAGTATTTT
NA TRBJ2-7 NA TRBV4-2 CASRPRAGTYEQYF TGTGCCAGCAGGCCCAGAGCGGGCACCTACGAGCAGTACTTC
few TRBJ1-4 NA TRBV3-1 CASSPTLGGFVSNEKLFF TGTGCCAGCAGCCCCACATTAGGGGGGTTTGTCTCTAATGAAAAACTGTTTTTT
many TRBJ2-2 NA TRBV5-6 CASSLGPQGGTGELFF TGTGCCAGCAGCTTGGGGCCTCAGGGGGGCACCGGGGAGCTGTTTTTT
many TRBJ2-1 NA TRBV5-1 CASSLPGADEQFF TGCGCCAGCAGCTTGCCGGGGGCCGATGAGCAGTTCTTC
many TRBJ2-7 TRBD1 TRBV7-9 CASSPRTGADEQYF TGTGCCAGCAGCCCTAGGACAGGGGCTGACGAGCAGTACTTC
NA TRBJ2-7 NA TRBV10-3 CAISPHGSHEQYF TGTGCCATCAGTCCCCACGGGAGTCACGAGCAGTACTTC
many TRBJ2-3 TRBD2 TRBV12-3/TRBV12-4 CASSLTSGRADTQYF TGTGCCAGCAGCCTCACTAGCGGGAGGGCAGATACGCAGTATTTT
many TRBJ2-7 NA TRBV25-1 CASSESRAPYEQYF TGTGCCAGCAGCGAGAGTAGGGCGCCCTACGAGCAGTACTTC
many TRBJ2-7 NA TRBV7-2 CASSQSRNNEQYF TGTGCCAGCAGCCAATCTAGGAACAACGAGCAGTACTTC
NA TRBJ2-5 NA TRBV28 CASRSAGAGDQETQYF TGTGCCAGCAGGTCGGCAGGGGCAGGAGACCAAGAGACCCAGTACTTC
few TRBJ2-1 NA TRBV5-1 CASSLVRGSNRNEQFF TGCGCCAGCAGCTTGGTTCGGGGCAGCAATCGCAATGAGCAGTTCTTC
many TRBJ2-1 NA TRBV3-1 CASSQPAVGEQFF TGTGCCAGCAGCCAACCCGCAGTTGGTGAGCAGTTCTTC
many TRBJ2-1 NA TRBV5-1 CASSLEGLSYNEQFF TGCGCCAGCAGCTTGGAAGGGTTGTCCTACAATGAGCAGTTCTTC
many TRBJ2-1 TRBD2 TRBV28 CASSSVFGERNSGSRGEQFF TGTGCCAGCAGTTCTGTGTTTGGGGAAAGAAATAGCGGGAGTAGGGGTGAGCAGTTCTTC
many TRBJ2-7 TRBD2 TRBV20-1 CSARKRAGVGHEQYF TGCAGTGCTAGGAAACGAGCGGGAGTGGGCCACGAGCAGTACTTC
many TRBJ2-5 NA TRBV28 CASRQLRSVGTQYF TGTGCCAGCAGACAGCTGCGTAGTGTAGGGACCCAGTACTTC
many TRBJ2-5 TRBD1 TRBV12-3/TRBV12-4 CASSTGGPFETQYF TGTGCCAGCAGTACAGGGGGCCCCTTCGAGACCCAGTACTTC
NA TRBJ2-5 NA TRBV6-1 CASTAAVPQETQYF TGTGCCAGCACAGCTGCGGTTCCCCAAGAGACCCAGTACTTC
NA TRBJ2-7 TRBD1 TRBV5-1 CASRPDRAGGWSYEQYF TGCGCCAGCAGGCCAGACAGGGCGGGCGGATGGTCCTACGAGCAGTACTTC